This T cell receptor beta chain derives from a study of blood T cell repertoires in COVID-19. Sequencing used immunoSEQ multiplex PCR; TCRdb keeps in-frame clones, though not all of them. The sample records approximately 150,000 clones, more than 80% being singletons. The germline CDR1 and CDR2 sequences are SGHRS and YFSETQ. This CDR3 has 14 residues. The J segment lost 1 base and the V segment lost 5 bases, leaving 4 bases of the junction unmatched. This receptor was taken from a man in his 70s with acute or convalescent COVID-19. The specimen sequenced was peripheral blood. The V and J genes are TRBV5-1 and TRBJ2-5; 8 bases are shared with TRBD2. CDR3 sequence reads: CASRSTSGQETQYF. CDR3 DNA sequence: TGCGCCAGCAGATCTACTAGCGGCCAAGAGACCCAGTACTTC.